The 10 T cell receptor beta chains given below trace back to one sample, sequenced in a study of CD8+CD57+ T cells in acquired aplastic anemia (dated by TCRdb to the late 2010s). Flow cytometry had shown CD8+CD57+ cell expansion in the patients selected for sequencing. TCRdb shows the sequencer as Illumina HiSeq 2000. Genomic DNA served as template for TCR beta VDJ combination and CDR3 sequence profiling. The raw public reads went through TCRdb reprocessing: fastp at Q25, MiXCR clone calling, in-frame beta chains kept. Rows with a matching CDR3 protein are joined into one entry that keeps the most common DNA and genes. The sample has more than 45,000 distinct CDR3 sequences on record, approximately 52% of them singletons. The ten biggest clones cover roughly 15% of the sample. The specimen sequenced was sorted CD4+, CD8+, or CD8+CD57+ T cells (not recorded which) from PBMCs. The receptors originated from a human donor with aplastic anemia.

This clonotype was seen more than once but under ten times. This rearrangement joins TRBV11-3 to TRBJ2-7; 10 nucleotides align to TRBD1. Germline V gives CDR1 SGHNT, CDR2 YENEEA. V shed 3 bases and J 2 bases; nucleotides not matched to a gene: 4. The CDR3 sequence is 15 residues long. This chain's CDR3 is CASSFPGQGTYEQYF. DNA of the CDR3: TGTGCCAGCAGCTTCCCGGGACAGGGGACCTACGAGCAGTACTTC.

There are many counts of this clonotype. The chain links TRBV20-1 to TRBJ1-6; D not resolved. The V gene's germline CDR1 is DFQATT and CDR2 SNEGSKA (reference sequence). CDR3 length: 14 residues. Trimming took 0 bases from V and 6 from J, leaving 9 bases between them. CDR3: CSARDFRGNSPLHF. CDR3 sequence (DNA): TGCAGTGCTAGAGATTTCCGGGGTAATTCACCCCTCCACTTT.

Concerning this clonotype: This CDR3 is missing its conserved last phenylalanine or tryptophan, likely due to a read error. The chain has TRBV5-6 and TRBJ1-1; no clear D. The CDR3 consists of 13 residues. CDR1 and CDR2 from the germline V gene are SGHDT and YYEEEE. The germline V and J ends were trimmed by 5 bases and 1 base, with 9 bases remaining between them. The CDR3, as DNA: TGTGCCAGCAGTCTTCGGGAGAACACTGAAGCTTTCCTT. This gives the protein CASSLRENTEAFL.

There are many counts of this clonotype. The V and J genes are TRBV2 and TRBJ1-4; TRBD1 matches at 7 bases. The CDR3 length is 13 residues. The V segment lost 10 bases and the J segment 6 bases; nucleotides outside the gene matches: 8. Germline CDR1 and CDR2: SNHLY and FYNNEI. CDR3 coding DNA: TGTGCCATCAAAAGACAGGGAGATGAAAAACTGTTTTTT. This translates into CAIKRQGDEKLFF.

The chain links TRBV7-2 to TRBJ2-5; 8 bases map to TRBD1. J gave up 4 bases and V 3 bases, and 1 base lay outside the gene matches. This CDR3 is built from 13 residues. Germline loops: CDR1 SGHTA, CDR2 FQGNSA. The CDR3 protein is CASSFTGGETQYF. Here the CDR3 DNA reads TGTGCCAGCAGCTTTACAGGGGGAGAGACCCAGTACTTC.

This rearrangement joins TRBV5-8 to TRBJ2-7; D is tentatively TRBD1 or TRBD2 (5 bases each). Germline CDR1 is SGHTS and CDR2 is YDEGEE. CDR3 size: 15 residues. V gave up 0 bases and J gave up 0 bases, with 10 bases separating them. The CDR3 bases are TGTGCCAGCAGCTTGGCATGGGGGAGCTCCTACGAGCAGTACTTC. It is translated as CASSLAWGSSYEQYF.

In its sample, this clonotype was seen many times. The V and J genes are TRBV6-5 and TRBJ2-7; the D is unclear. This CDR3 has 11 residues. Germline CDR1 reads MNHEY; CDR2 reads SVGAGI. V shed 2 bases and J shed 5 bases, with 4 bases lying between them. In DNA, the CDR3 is TGTGCCAGCAGTTACGGGCACGAGCAGTACTTC. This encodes CASSYGHEQYF.

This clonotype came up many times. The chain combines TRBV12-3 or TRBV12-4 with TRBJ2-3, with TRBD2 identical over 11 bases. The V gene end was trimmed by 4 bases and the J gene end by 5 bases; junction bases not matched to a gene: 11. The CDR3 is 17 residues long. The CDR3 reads CASSSPGTSGQGDTQYF. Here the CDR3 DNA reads TGTGCCAGCAGTTCTCCCGGGACTAGCGGACAAGGAGATACGCAGTATTTT.

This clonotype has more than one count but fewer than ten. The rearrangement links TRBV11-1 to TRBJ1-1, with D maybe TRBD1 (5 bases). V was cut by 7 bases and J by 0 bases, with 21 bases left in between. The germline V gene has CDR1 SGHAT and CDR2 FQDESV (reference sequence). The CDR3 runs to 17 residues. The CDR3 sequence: CASTPAYGDSLNTEAFF. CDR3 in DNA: TGTGCCAGCACCCCAGCTTACGGTGACAGCCTGAACACTGAAGCTTTCTTT.

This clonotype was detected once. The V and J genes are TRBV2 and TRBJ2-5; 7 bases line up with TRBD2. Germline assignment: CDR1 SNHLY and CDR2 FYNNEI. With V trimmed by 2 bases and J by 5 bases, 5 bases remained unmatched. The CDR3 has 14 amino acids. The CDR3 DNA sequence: TGTGCCAGCAGTGAAAGGGAGGGTTTGGAGACCCAGTACTTC. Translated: CASSEREGLETQYF. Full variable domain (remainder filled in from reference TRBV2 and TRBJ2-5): EPEVTQTPSHQVTQMGQEVILRCVPISNHLYFYWYRQILGQKVEFLVSFYNNEISEKSEIFDDQFSVERPDGSNFTLKIRSTKLEDSAMYFCASSEREGLETQYFGPGTRLLVL.